This passage covers 27 T cell receptor beta chains from one sample sequenced in a study of response to subunit inactivated influenza vaccine. TCRdb re-derived calls from the RT-PCR reads in MiXCR, one entry per CDR3 protein. This sample has more than 200,000 distinct CDR3 sequences, with 12% found just once. This material consisted of non-naive T cells sorted from PBMCs, taken 14 to 15 days before vaccination. These receptors came from a man aged 45-60 years who received an inactivated influenza vaccine.

The table lists this clonotype with many counts. The chain joins TRBV7-3 to TRBJ2-2; D remains ambiguous. The CDR3 has 14 residues. CDR1 and CDR2 from the germline V gene are SGHTA and FQGTGA. V lost 0 bases, J lost 4 bases, and 6 bases lay in between. The CDR3 nucleotides read TGTGCCAGCAGCTTAACATCGGCCACCGGGGAGCTGTTTTTT. This encodes CASSLTSATGELFF.

The CDR3 reads CASSLAGGMETQYF. The CDR3 DNA follows: TGTGCCAGCAGCTTAGCGGGCGGGATGGAGACCCAGTACTTC. V and J are TRBV11-2 and TRBJ2-5; possibly TRBD2 for D (6 bases). V gave up 1 base and J gave up 5 bases, with 11 bases separating them. From germline, CDR1 is SGHAT and CDR2 FQNNGV. This CDR3 contains 14 residues. The full variable domain, its missing parts supplied by reference TRBV11-2 and TRBJ2-5, is EAGVAQSPRYKIIEKRQSVAFWCNPISGHATLYWYQQILGQGPKLLIQFQNNGVVDDSQLPKDRFSAERLKGVDSTLKIQPAKLEDSAVYLCASSLAGGMETQYFGPGTRLLVL.

The genes are TRBV20-1 and TRBJ1-1; 9 nucleotides align to TRBD1. With 6 bases clipped from V and 7 bases from J, the junction kept 6 bases outside the gene matches. Per the germline V gene, CDR1 is DFQATT and CDR2 is SNEGSKA (reference sequence). This CDR3 spans 12 amino acids. In nucleotides, the CDR3 is TGCAGTGCCCTAACAGGGGGCAGTGAAGCTTTCTTT. Its protein is CSALTGGSEAFF.

The CDR3 coding sequence is TGTGCCAGCAGTCGTTTCGGGGGGGTTAACACCGGGGAGCTGTTTTTT. Protein: CASSRFGGVNTGELFF. The V gene is TRBV12-3 or TRBV12-4, the J gene TRBJ2-2, with TRBD2 matching over 8 bases. V shed 5 bases and J 2 bases; nucleotides not matched to a gene: 7. The length of the CDR3 is 16 residues.

This clonotype occurred a few times. The chain combines TRBV20-1 with TRBJ2-7, with TRBD2 matching 8 bases. Germline assignment: CDR1 DFQATT and CDR2 SNEGSKA (reference sequence). The trim removed 0 bases at V and 5 bases at J, leaving 9 bases unmatched. CDR3 length: 15 residues. CDR3 protein: CSARDGTRLVHEQYF. CDR3 coding DNA: TGCAGTGCTAGAGATGGGACTAGATTAGTCCACGAGCAGTACTTC.

In this sample, this clonotype turned up a few times. The V call is TRBV7-8, the J call TRBJ2-1; a possible D gene is TRBD1 (5 bases). V lost 2 bases to trimming and J lost 5 bases, with 16 bases between them. The CDR3 loop spans 16 amino acids. Germline CDR1 SGHVS, CDR2 FQNEAQ. The CDR3 DNA is TGTGCCAGCAGCTTACAACGTGTGGCAGGGCACAATGAGCAGTTCTTC. The encoded protein is CASSLQRVAGHNEQFF.

The chain is built from TRBV10-2 and TRBJ2-2; 10 positions agree with TRBD2. Looked up from germline, CDR1 is WSHSY and CDR2 is SAAADI. The ends lost 8 bases at V and 4 bases at J; junction bases unmatched: 7. This CDR3 is built from 15 residues. This chain's CDR3 is CASVAAGGLTGELFF. The CDR3 DNA follows: TGCGCCAGCGTCGCAGCGGGGGGGCTCACCGGGGAGCTGTTTTTT.

This clonotype was detected once. CDR3 region: CSASNSDSGANVLTF. CDR3 coding DNA: TGCAGTGCTAGTAACAGTGACTCTGGGGCCAACGTCCTGACTTTC. The chain has TRBV20-1 and TRBJ2-6; D gene ambiguous. In germline, CDR1 is DFQATT, CDR2 SNEGSKA (reference sequence). This CDR3 is 15 amino acids long. Trimming shortened V by 3 bases and J by 0 bases, and 9 bases separated the two germline ends.

This clonotype has at least ten counts. This sequence joins TRBV20-1 and TRBJ2-1, with 12 bases matching TRBD2. Per germline, CDR1 DFQATT and CDR2 SNEGSKA (reference sequence). Trimming at V came to 8 bases and at J to 2 bases, leaving 16 bases not matched to a gene. The CDR3 spans 18 residues. The CDR3 spells CSPISLAGGLTTYNEQFF. The CDR3 DNA is TGCAGTCCCATCTCACTAGCGGGGGGCCTCACGACCTACAATGAGCAGTTCTTC.

This clonotype was picked up many times. The rearrangement links TRBV4-1 to TRBJ2-7, with TRBD1 matching over 8 bases. The V gene's germline CDR1 is MGHRA and CDR2 YSYEKL. With 0 bases clipped from V and 3 bases from J, the junction kept 7 bases outside the gene matches. This CDR3 region has 16 residues. CDR3 sequence: CASSQDMTGAYYEQYF. The CDR3 DNA follows: TGCGCCAGCAGCCAAGATATGACAGGGGCCTACTACGAGCAGTACTTC.

At least ten counts were recorded for this clonotype. V gene TRBV10-3 combines with J gene TRBJ1-5; no clear D gene. Germline assignment: CDR1 ENHRY and CDR2 SYGVKD. The CDR3 length is 14 residues. Trimming took off 0 bases at V and 7 bases at J, with 10 bases between the two ends. The CDR3: CAISESLGYQPQHF. CDR3 bases: TGTGCCATCAGTGAGTCGTTGGGGTACCAGCCCCAGCATTTT.

The table lists this clonotype with many counts. This chain links TRBV28 with TRBJ2-4, with a weak D call TRBD1 (6 bases). CDR3 length: 15 residues. V was cut by 4 bases and J by 7 bases, with 17 bases left in between. Germline assignment: CDR1 MDHEN and CDR2 SYDVKM. As DNA, the CDR3 is TGTGCCAGCAGTTCGCCTCAGGGGTCTGTGAACATTCAGTACTTC. Translated, it gives CASSSPQGSVNIQYF.

The V call is TRBV12-3 or TRBV12-4, the J call TRBJ2-3, with no clear D. The CDR3 length is 14 residues. The V end was cut by 6 bases, the J end by 3 bases, with 13 bases between. The CDR3 coding sequence is TGTGCCAGCAGCTCCCTCTACAAGACAGATACGCAGTATTTT. Residues: CASSSLYKTDTQYF.

This clonotype was found many times. The chain is built from TRBV28 and TRBJ2-1, with 7 bases lining up with TRBD2. The CDR3 covers 14 residues. Per the germline V gene, CDR1 is MDHEN and CDR2 is SYDVKM. V gave up 8 bases and J gave up 4 bases; unmatched junction bases: 8. The CDR3 loop reads CASAGRTTYNEQFF. In DNA, the CDR3 is TGTGCCAGCGCCGGGAGGACAACATACAATGAGCAGTTCTTC.

The chain recombines TRBV6-5 with TRBJ2-7; 7 bases are a match to TRBD2. V was pared by 0 bases and J by 6 bases, with 11 bases of the junction left unmatched. The CDR3 has 16 residues. Germline V gene lookup returns CDR1 MNHEY and CDR2 SVGAGI. CDR3 DNA sequence: TGTGCCAGCAGTTACTCCGGGACTAAACCTACCGGCGAGCAGTACTTC. It encodes CASSYSGTKPTGEQYF.

This clonotype showed up just a few times. The V gene is TRBV3-1, the J gene TRBJ2-1; D might be TRBD2 (6 bases). Trimming stripped 4 bases from V and 5 bases from J, with 15 bases between. The germline gives CDR1 LGHDT, CDR2 YNNKEL (reference sequence). The CDR3 runs to 15 residues. The CDR3 DNA follows: TGTGCCAGCAGCCTATTAAGCGGGTTCAACAATGAGCAGTTCTTC. Translation gives CASSLLSGFNNEQFF.

This clonotype was observed many times. The V gene is TRBV20-1, the J gene TRBJ2-5; D might be TRBD1 (5 bases). V shed 1 base and J shed 3 bases, with 12 bases lying between them. CDR1 DFQATT and CDR2 SNEGSKA come from the germline V gene (reference sequence). CDR3 length: 14 residues. This CDR3 is CSARAGQGKETQYF. The CDR3 DNA sequence: TGCAGTGCTAGAGCAGGGCAGGGTAAAGAGACCCAGTACTTC.

The chain recombines TRBV12-3 or TRBV12-4 with TRBJ2-1; TRBD2 matches at 8 bases. V lost 6 bases, J lost 2 bases, and 6 bases stayed unmatched. The CDR3 loop spans 15 amino acids. CDR3: CASSTSGSPYNEQFF. The CDR3 DNA follows: TGTGCCAGCAGCACAAGCGGGAGTCCCTACAATGAGCAGTTCTTC.

The J gene is TRBJ2-1, the V gene TRBV4-2, with D maybe TRBD1 (5 bases). The V gene lost 0 bases and the J gene lost 8 bases, with 14 bases spanning the gap. From germline, CDR1 is LGHNA and CDR2 YNFKEQ. This CDR3 is 15 amino acids long. The DNA for the CDR3 is TGTGCCAGCAGCCAAGAATCTTCAGGGTCCCATGAGCAGTTCTTC. Translating it yields CASSQESSGSHEQFF.

The V and J genes are TRBV28 and TRBJ1-2, with 7 bases lining up with TRBD1. The germline V gene has CDR1 MDHEN and CDR2 SYDVKM. V shed 6 bases and J 8 bases; nucleotides not matched to a gene: 9. The length of the CDR3 is 13 residues. The CDR3 reads CASRGPTGYGYTF. CDR3 coding DNA: TGTGCCAGCAGGGGCCCGACAGGGTACGGCTACACCTTC.

This clonotype was counted many times. The genes are TRBV20-1 and TRBJ2-5, with TRBD1 matching 9 bases. The germline CDR1 and CDR2 sequences are DFQATT and SNEGSKA (reference sequence). This CDR3 has 16 amino acids. The junction had 10 bases not matched to a gene; V was cut back by 3 bases and J by 2 bases. The CDR3 here is CSARSNRDREQETQYF. CDR3 DNA: TGCAGTGCTAGGAGTAACCGGGACAGGGAACAAGAGACCCAGTACTTC.

This clonotype was recorded many times. Mismatch with germline at one junction end may stem from a read error. The chain uses TRBV20-1 and TRBJ1-2; D might be TRBD1 (5 bases). Germline CDR1 and CDR2: DFQATT and SNEGSKA (reference sequence). The CDR3 contains 12 residues. The DNA for the CDR3 is TGTTCCTACGGGGACCGCATTGATGGCTACACCTTC. It specifies CSYGDRIDGYTF.

The sample holds many counts of this clonotype. V usage is TRBV15 and J usage is TRBJ2-1, with 8 bases that match TRBD1. CDR1 is LNHNV, CDR2 YYDKDF, per germline (reference sequence). This CDR3 contains 18 residues. V gave up 2 bases and J gave up 7 bases; unmatched junction bases: 16. The CDR3 coding sequence is TGTGCCACCAGCAGAACAACACGCCAGGGGGCGAGTGGGAATGAGCAGTTCTTC. Its translation: CATSRTTRQGASGNEQFF.

The chain joins TRBV20-1 to TRBJ1-4; D gene uncertain. Trimming took 6 bases from V and 0 from J, leaving 11 bases between them. The germline gives CDR1 DFQATT, CDR2 SNEGSKA (reference sequence). The length of the CDR3 is 14 residues. The CDR3 region is CSAQRTATNEKLFF. The CDR3 nucleotides are TGCAGTGCCCAGAGAACTGCAACTAATGAAAAACTGTTTTTT.

This clonotype showed up many times. The gene calls are TRBV6-1 and TRBJ1-2; D ambiguous. The germline gives CDR1 MNHNS, CDR2 SASEGT. Trimming pared 6 bases from V and 2 bases from J, leaving 10 bases between. The CDR3 extends over 13 amino acids. CDR3 loop: CASSPGLNYGYTF. The CDR3 region has the DNA TGTGCCAGCAGCCCGGGTCTAAACTATGGCTACACCTTC.

This clonotype was detected only once. A read error is possible here, since a much larger clone lies one base away. This chain uses TRBV5-1 with TRBJ1-3; perhaps TRBD1 as D (6 bases). Germline values: CDR1 SGHRS, CDR2 YFSETQ. This CDR3 is built from 16 residues. The CDR3 DNA is TGCGCCATCAGCTTGACAGGAGCCCTCTCTGGAAACACCATATATTTT. Translated: CAISLTGALSGNTIYF.

The sample holds a few counts of this clonotype. The chain joins TRBV3-1 to TRBJ2-1; no clear D gene. CDR1 and CDR2 (germline): LGHDT, YNNKEL (reference sequence). V lost 0 bases and J 1 base, leaving 16 bases between the germline ends. This CDR3 comprises 18 residues. CDR3 sequence (DNA): TGTGCCAGCAGCCAAGAACGCGTACTCCTTTCATCCTACAATGAGCAGTTCTTC. As protein: CASSQERVLLSSYNEQFF.